These 24 T cell receptor beta chains were sequenced from one sample in a study of identifying expanded T cells in peripheral blood. TCRdb's table, derived via immunoSEQ multiplex PCR, lists solely in-frame clones and lacks some. The sample shows some 75,000 clones, almost 90% of them seen only once. The sequencing input was blood. The receptors shown here come from a person aged 18-69 years in good health.

This chain links TRBV6-6 with TRBJ1-6; 9 bases agree with TRBD1. The germline gives CDR1 MNHNY, CDR2 SVGAGI (reference sequence). V lost 8 bases, J lost 9 bases, and 8 bases stayed unmatched. CDR3 length equals 14 residues. CDR3 region: CASLPGQGGSPLHF. The CDR3 DNA reads TGTGCCAGCCTCCCGGGACAGGGTGGTTCACCCCTCCACTTT.

V is TRBV6-6 and J is TRBJ2-7; D call uncertain. Germline assignment: CDR1 MNHNY and CDR2 SVGAGI (reference sequence). This CDR3 comprises 13 residues. Deletions cut 2 bases from V and 0 bases from J, with 5 bases between. The CDR3 DNA reads as TGTGCCAGCAGTTACCGAATCTCCTACGAGCAGTACTTC. The encoded protein is CASSYRISYEQYF.

The chain employs TRBV18 and TRBJ2-1; TRBD2 matches at 10 bases. The CDR3 runs to 14 residues. Germline V CDR1 and CDR2: KGHSH, LQKENI. J was trimmed by 9 bases and V by 6 bases; bases with no gene match: 8. CDR3 in amino acids: CASSPRVAGGEQFF. CDR3 coding DNA: TGTGCCAGCTCCCCCCGGGTAGCGGGAGGTGAGCAGTTCTTC.

The chain combines TRBV20-1 with TRBJ2-5; D ambiguous. This CDR3 has 11 residues. Trimming cost V 6 bases and J 2 bases, with 7 bases left between them. CDR1 is DFQATT, CDR2 SNEGSKA, per germline (reference sequence). The CDR3 protein is CSAKVQETQYF. CDR3 DNA: TGCAGTGCCAAAGTTCAAGAGACCCAGTACTTC.

About this clone itself: Germline is not matched at one junction end, which may reflect a read error. This sample also contains other DNA sequences that code for the same CDR3. The chain recombines TRBV7-2 with TRBJ1-1, with a tentative D call TRBD1 (6 bases). Germline values: CDR1 SGHTA, CDR2 FQGNSA. The CDR3 runs 15 residues. CDR3 loop: CASSLAAGANTEAFF. CDR3 sequence (DNA): TGTGCAAGCAGCTTAGCGGCAGGGGCGAACACTGAAGCTTTCTTT.

The V gene is TRBV10-3, the J gene TRBJ2-4, with D possibly being TRBD1 or TRBD2 (6 bases each). This CDR3 has 17 amino acids. From germline, CDR1 is ENHRY and CDR2 SYGVKD. V lost 2 bases and J lost 3, with 17 bases in between. The DNA of the CDR3 is TGTGCCATCAGTGAGCCCCGTCTGGAGGGGGTCAAAAACATTCAGTACTTC. Encoded protein: CAISEPRLEGVKNIQYF.

The rearrangement uses TRBV19 and TRBJ2-3, with 7 positions matching TRBD2. CDR3 size: 14 residues. Trimming cost V 3 bases and J 10 bases; bases outside gene matches: 10. CDR1 is LNHDA and CDR2 is SQIVND in the germline V gene (reference sequence). CDR3 in DNA: TGTGCCAGTAGTATCCCCGCCGGGGGGAAGGCGCAGTATTTT. It encodes CASSIPAGGKAQYF.

The genes are TRBV7-2 and TRBJ1-2, with 10 bases identical to TRBD1. The J segment lost 8 bases and the V segment lost 5 bases, leaving 8 bases of the junction unmatched. Looked up from germline, CDR1 is SGHTA and CDR2 is FQGNSA. The CDR3 is 14 amino acids. The CDR3: CASSHRQGAGGYTF. The CDR3 DNA reads as TGTGCCAGCAGCCATCGACAGGGGGCGGGAGGCTACACCTTC.

The genes are TRBV27 and TRBJ2-3; D is unclear. V was pared by 3 bases and J by 4 bases, with 11 bases between. The CDR3 contains 14 residues. CDR1 MNHEY and CDR2 SMNVEV come from the germline V gene (reference sequence). CDR3 DNA sequence: TGTGCCAGCAGTTTCTCCGCGTCCCCAGATACGCAGTATTTT. Amino acid sequence: CASSFSASPDTQYF.

This clone was counted a single time. The chain has TRBV10-3 and TRBJ1-4; TRBD1 agrees at 7 bases. V was pared by 2 bases and J by 5 bases, with 2 bases of the junction left unmatched. The germline CDR1 and CDR2 sequences are ENHRY and SYGVKD. The CDR3 has 14 residues. As DNA, the CDR3 is TGTGCCATCAGTGAGGCAGGGGGGAATGAAAAACTGTTTTTT. Translated, it gives CAISEAGGNEKLFF.

The chain combines TRBV21-1 with TRBJ2-4; the listed D gene, TRBD2, was not tested against the DNA. TRBV21-1 is a known pseudogene. This CDR3 is 16 amino acids long. In DNA form, the CDR3 reads TGTGCCAGCAGCAAAGGGGGCGGGAGACCCAAAAACATTCAGTACTTC. This translates into CASSKGGGRPKNIQYF.

The chain links TRBV4-3 to TRBJ1-4; the match to TRBD1 covers 7 bases. V gave up 5 bases and J gave up 5 bases; unmatched junction bases: 8. Germline values: CDR1 LGHNA, CDR2 YSLEER. The CDR3 contains 15 residues. This CDR3 reads CASSISGTENEKLFF. The CDR3 bases are TGCGCCAGCAGCATTTCCGGGACAGAGAATGAAAAACTGTTTTTT.

The chain carries TRBV7-2 and TRBJ2-3; D remains ambiguous. V was clipped by 3 bases and J by 2 bases, with 9 bases between them. From germline, CDR1 is SGHTA and CDR2 FQGNSA. The CDR3 is made up of 14 amino acids. The CDR3 region is CASSFRAITDTQYF. CDR3 bases: TGTGCCAGCAGCTTCCGGGCTATCACAGATACGCAGTATTTT.

CDR3 sequence (DNA): TGTGCCAGCAGCTTAATTGCGGGAGGGGAATACGAGCAGTACTTC. The encoded protein is CASSLIAGGEYEQYF. The chain carries TRBV7-2 and TRBJ2-7; 9 bases are a match to TRBD2. CDR1 and CDR2 from the germline V gene are SGHTA and FQGNSA. The CDR3 consists of 15 residues. Germline trimming cut 2 bases from V and 4 bases from J; bases unmatched to any gene: 6.

The chain uses TRBV6-1 and TRBJ2-1, with 8 nucleotides matching TRBD2. J gave up 7 bases and V 1 base, and 9 bases lay outside the gene matches. The CDR3 loop spans 16 amino acids. The germline CDR1 and CDR2 sequences are MNHNS and SASEGT. CDR3 region: CASSEVRSGGQNEQFF. The DNA of the CDR3 is TGTGCCAGCAGTGAAGTTAGGAGCGGGGGTCAGAATGAGCAGTTCTTC.

This clone was counted a single time. This rearrangement joins TRBV27 to TRBJ2-1; 12 nucleotides align to TRBD2. Germline V CDR1 and CDR2: MNHEY, SMNVEV (reference sequence). This CDR3 contains 17 residues. V shed 6 bases and J 1 base; nucleotides not matched to a gene: 7. CDR3 nucleotides: TGTGCCAGCAGCTCCCTAGCGGGAGGGCCTTCCTACAATGAGCAGTTCTTC. The encoded protein is CASSSLAGGPSYNEQFF.

The CDR3 protein is CASSVGLTGGYEQYF. As DNA, the CDR3 is TGTGCCAGCAGCGTAGGACTGACAGGGGGCTACGAGCAGTACTTC. J is TRBJ2-7 and V is TRBV9, with 9 bases that match TRBD1. The V segment lost 0 bases and the J segment 3 bases; nucleotides outside the gene matches: 4. The CDR3 extends over 15 amino acids. The germline gives CDR1 SGDLS, CDR2 YYNGEE. The full variable domain, with the rest looked up from reference TRBV9 and TRBJ2-7, is DSGVTQTPKHLITATGQRVTLRCSPRSGDLSVYWYQQSLDQGLQFLIQYYNGEERAKGNILERFSAQQFPDLHSELNLSSLELGDSALYFCASSVGLTGGYEQYFGPGTRLTVT.

V and J are TRBV5-1 and TRBJ2-1; perhaps TRBD2 as D (6 bases). This CDR3 comprises 15 residues. Trimming cost V 1 base and J 5 bases, with 13 bases left between them. In germline, CDR1 is SGHRS, CDR2 YFSETQ. The CDR3 reads CASSLYRGTHNEQFF. As DNA, the CDR3 is TGCGCCAGCAGCTTGTACCGGGGGACCCACAATGAGCAGTTCTTC.

V is TRBV6-1 and J is TRBJ2-1; D unresolved. The CDR3 runs to 14 residues. In germline, CDR1 is MNHNS, CDR2 SASEGT. V was cut by 0 bases and J by 6 bases, with 9 bases left in between. The CDR3 loop is CASSEAVFINEQFF. In DNA, the CDR3 is TGTGCCAGCAGTGAAGCCGTTTTCATCAATGAGCAGTTCTTC.

V usage is TRBV5-1 and J usage is TRBJ1-3, with D perhaps TRBD1 (6 bases). This CDR3 spans 14 amino acids. Germline V gene lookup returns CDR1 SGHRS and CDR2 YFSETQ. With 4 bases removed from V and 2 bases from J, the gap between germline ends came to 10 bases. The CDR3, as DNA: TGCGCCAGCAGCCGAGGGGGTACTGGAAACACCATATATTTT. Translation: CASSRGGTGNTIYF. The full variable domain, rest sourced from reference TRBV5-1 and TRBJ1-3, is KAGVTQTPRYLIKTRGQQVTLSCSPISGHRSVSWYQQTPGQGLQFLFEYFSETQRNKGNFPGRFSGRQFSNSRSEMNVSTLELGDSALYLCASSRGGTGNTIYFGEGSWLTVV.

The chain recombines TRBV10-1 with TRBJ2-3, with TRBD2 matching 9 bases. The CDR3 is made up of 14 amino acids. With 7 bases clipped from V and 2 bases from J, the junction kept 4 bases outside the gene matches. The germline V gene has CDR1 WNHNN and CDR2 SYGVQD (reference sequence). The chain's CDR3 is CASTGTSPTDTQYF. The CDR3 coding sequence is TGCGCCAGCACCGGGACTAGCCCCACAGATACGCAGTATTTT.

The CDR3 region is CASSLPTGQGSYEQFF. The CDR3 DNA reads as TGCGCCAGCAGCTTGCCGACGGGACAGGGGAGTTATGAGCAGTTCTTC. V usage is TRBV5-1 and J usage is TRBJ2-1, with 10 nucleotides matching TRBD1. J lost 8 bases, V lost 1 base, and 9 bases had no gene match. The CDR3 sequence is 16 residues long. From germline, CDR1 is SGHRS and CDR2 YFSETQ.

The chain carries TRBV28 and TRBJ2-1, with a possible D match to TRBD2 (5 bases). This CDR3 comprises 13 residues. V dropped 7 bases and J dropped 2 bases, with 9 bases sitting between them. From germline, CDR1 is MDHEN and CDR2 SYDVKM. CDR3 region: CASTSGPYNEQFF. CDR3 nucleotides: TGTGCCAGCACGAGCGGACCCTACAATGAGCAGTTCTTC.

This rearrangement joins TRBV19 to TRBJ2-7; D may be TRBD2 (5 bases). The CDR3 is 13 amino acids. In germline, CDR1 is LNHDA, CDR2 SQIVND (reference sequence). V lost 6 bases to trimming and J lost 0 bases, with 9 bases between them. This chain's CDR3 is CASSGGSSYEQYF. The DNA of the CDR3 is TGTGCCAGTAGCGGAGGCAGCTCCTACGAGCAGTACTTC.